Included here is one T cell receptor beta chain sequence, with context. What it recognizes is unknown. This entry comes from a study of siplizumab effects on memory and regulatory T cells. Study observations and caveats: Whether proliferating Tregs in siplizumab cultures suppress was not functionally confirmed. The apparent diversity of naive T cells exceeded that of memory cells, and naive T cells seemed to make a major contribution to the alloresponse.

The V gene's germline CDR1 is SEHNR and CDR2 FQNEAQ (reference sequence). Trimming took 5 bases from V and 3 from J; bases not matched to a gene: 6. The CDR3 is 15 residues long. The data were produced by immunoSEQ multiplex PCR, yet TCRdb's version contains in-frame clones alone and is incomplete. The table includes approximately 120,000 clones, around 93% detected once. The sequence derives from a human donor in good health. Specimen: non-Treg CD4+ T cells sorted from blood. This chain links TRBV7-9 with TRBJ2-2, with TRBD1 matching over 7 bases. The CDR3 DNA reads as TGTGCCAGCAGCACGAGGGACAGCTACACCGGGGAGCTGTTTTTT. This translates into CASSTRDSYTGELFF.